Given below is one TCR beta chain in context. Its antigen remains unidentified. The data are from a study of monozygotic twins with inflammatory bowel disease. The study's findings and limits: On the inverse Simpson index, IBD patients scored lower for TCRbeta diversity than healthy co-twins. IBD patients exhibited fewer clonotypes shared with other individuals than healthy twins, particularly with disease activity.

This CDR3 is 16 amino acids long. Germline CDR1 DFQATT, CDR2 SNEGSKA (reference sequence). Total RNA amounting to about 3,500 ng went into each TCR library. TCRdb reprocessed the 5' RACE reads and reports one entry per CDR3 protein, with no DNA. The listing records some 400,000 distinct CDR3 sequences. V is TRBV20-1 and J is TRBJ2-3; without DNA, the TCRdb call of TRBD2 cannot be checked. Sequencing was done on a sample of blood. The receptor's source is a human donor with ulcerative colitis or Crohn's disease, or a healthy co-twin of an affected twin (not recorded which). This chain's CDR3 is CSARDRTSGVRGSQYF.